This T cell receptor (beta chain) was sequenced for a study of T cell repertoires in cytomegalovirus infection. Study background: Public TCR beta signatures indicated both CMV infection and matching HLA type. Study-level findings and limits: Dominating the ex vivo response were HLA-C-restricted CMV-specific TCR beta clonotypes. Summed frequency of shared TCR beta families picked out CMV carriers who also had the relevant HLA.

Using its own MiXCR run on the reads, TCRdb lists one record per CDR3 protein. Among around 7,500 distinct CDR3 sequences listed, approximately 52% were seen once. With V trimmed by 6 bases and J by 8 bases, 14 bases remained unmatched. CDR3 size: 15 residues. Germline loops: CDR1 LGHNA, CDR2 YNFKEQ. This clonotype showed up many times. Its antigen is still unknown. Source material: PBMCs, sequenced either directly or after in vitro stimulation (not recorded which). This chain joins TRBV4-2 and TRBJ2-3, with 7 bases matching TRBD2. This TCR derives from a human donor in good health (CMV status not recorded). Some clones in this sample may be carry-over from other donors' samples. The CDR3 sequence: CASRRAGSSTGTQYF. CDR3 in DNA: TGTGCCAGCAGAAGAGCGGGGTCTAGCACGGGTACGCAGTATTTT.